The 24 T cell receptor beta chains presented below share a single source sample, sequenced in a study of cytomegalovirus exposure and HLA in healthy donors (dated by TCRdb to between 2016 and 2019). Library preparation used the immunoSEQ multiplex PCR assay. The multiplex PCR relied on a mix of 60 forward primers for TCR Vbeta segments and 13 reverse primers for TCR Jbeta segments. TCRdb's version of the immuneACCESS table is confined to in-frame rearrangements and falls short of the full clone set. An unresolved V gene accounts for under half of the shortfall where checked; the remainder is of unknown origin. Here the sample has approximately 110,000 clones; around 84% occur a single time. The ten largest clones add up to about a fifth of the sample. The sequencing input was PBMCs. Receptors originate from a man aged 25-45 years in good health and CMV-seropositive.

The rearrangement links TRBV7-2 to TRBJ1-5; the D gene is possibly TRBD1 (5 bases). The length of the CDR3 is 13 residues. The V gene's germline CDR1 is SGHTA and CDR2 FQGNSA. V lost 4 bases to trimming and J lost 5 bases, with 9 bases between them. CDR3 nucleotide sequence: TGTGCCAGCAGCTCAGGGTTTCATCAGCCCCAGCATTTT. Its translation is CASSSGFHQPQHF.

The gene calls are TRBV5-8 and TRBJ2-5; TRBD2 matches 12 bases. CDR3 length: 18 amino acids. CDR1 SGHTS and CDR2 YDEGEE come from the germline V gene. The V segment lost 0 bases and the J segment 5 bases; nucleotides outside the gene matches: 11. The CDR3, as DNA: TGTGCCAGCAGCTTGGGACTAGCGGGGGCCCTTGACCTTGAGACCCAGTACTTC. It yields the protein CASSLGLAGALDLETQYF.

For this clone: Compared with germline, one end of the junction differs, possibly owing to a read error. V usage is TRBV29-1 and J usage is TRBJ2-1; D gene uncertain. The germline V gene encodes CDR1 SQVTM and CDR2 ANQGSEA. This CDR3 has 15 amino acids. The chain's CDR3 is CSVEGAGGWYNEQFF. DNA for the CDR3: TGCAGCGTAGAAGGAGCAGGTGGGTGGTACAATGAGCAGTTCTTC.

The rearrangement joins TRBV5-1 to TRBJ2-3, with D unclear. The CDR3 covers 15 residues. Trimming cost V 5 bases and J 1 base, with 14 bases left between them. Germline CDR1 and CDR2: SGHRS and YFSETQ. CDR3 sequence (DNA): TGCGCCAGCAGTTTTTCCGGGTCCGGCACAGATACGCAGTATTTT. Amino acids: CASSFSGSGTDTQYF.

The rearrangement uses TRBV23-1 and TRBJ2-7; D perhaps matches TRBD2 (6 bases). TRBV23-1 is an open reading frame, and its role is uncertain. V shed 3 bases and J shed 2 bases, with 17 bases lying between them. The CDR3 totals 16 residues. The CDR3 sequence: CASSHLTRGDPYEQYF. CDR3 bases: TGCGCCAGCAGTCATCTGACTAGGGGCGACCCCTACGAGCAGTACTTC.

The chain links TRBV2 to TRBJ2-1; 7 bases line up with TRBD2. This CDR3 comprises 14 residues. Unmatched junction bases numbered 7, after V lost 7 bases and J lost 4 bases. CDR1 is SNHLY, CDR2 FYNNEI, per germline. The CDR3 DNA follows: TGTGCCAGCAATGGGGACTACGAATACAATGAGCAGTTCTTC. As protein: CASNGDYEYNEQFF.

The rearrangement joins TRBV5-4 to TRBJ1-2, with 9 bases that match TRBD1. Germline V lookup: CDR1 SGHNT, CDR2 YYREEE (reference sequence). The CDR3 has 14 amino acids. With 4 bases clipped from V and 4 bases from J, the junction kept 5 bases outside the gene matches. The CDR3 loop reads CASSTRQGVYGYTF. For the CDR3, the DNA is TGTGCCAGCAGCACCCGACAGGGGGTCTATGGCTACACCTTC.

Concerning this clone itself: Other DNA sequences in the same sample also yield this CDR3. CDR3 amino acids: CASSLQGLGAKNIQYF. CDR3 bases: TGCGCCAGCAGCTTACAGGGGCTCGGGGCCAAAAACATTCAGTACTTC. The gene calls are TRBV5-1 and TRBJ2-4; TRBD1 matches 7 bases. V lost 2 bases to trimming and J lost 1 base; unmatched junction nucleotides: 6. The CDR3 loop spans 16 amino acids. CDR1 SGHRS and CDR2 YFSETQ come from the germline V gene.

The chain carries TRBV10-1 and TRBJ1-2; 9 bases fit TRBD1. With V trimmed by 8 bases and J by 5 bases, 6 bases remained unmatched. Germline CDR1 and CDR2: WNHNN and SYGVQD (reference sequence). This CDR3 spans 13 amino acids. The CDR3: CASRPGTGYGYTF. CDR3 bases: TGCGCCAGCCGACCCGGGACAGGGTATGGCTACACCTTC.

The chain joins TRBV29-1 to TRBJ1-4; D may be TRBD1 (5 bases). CDR3 length equals 13 residues. CDR1 SQVTM and CDR2 ANQGSEA come from the germline V gene. V shed 4 bases and J shed 8 bases, with 14 bases lying between them. CDR3 sequence: CSVVGQGVEKLFF. The CDR3 DNA reads TGCAGCGTTGTCGGCCAGGGTGTAGAAAAACTGTTTTTT. Full variable domain (missing parts from reference TRBV29-1 and TRBJ1-4): SAVISQKPSRDICQRGTSLTIQCQVDSQVTMMFWYRQQPGQSLTLIATANQGSEATYESGFVIDKFPISRPNLTFSTLTVSNMSPEDSSIYLCSVVGQGVEKLFFGSGTQLSVL.

The chain couples TRBV6-6 to TRBJ1-5, with D possibly TRBD1 on 6 matching bases. This CDR3 spans 12 amino acids. Between the trimmed V and J ends, which lost 7 bases and 3 bases, there was a span of 7 bases. Germline V lookup: CDR1 MNHNY, CDR2 SVGAGI (reference sequence). This CDR3 reads CASKGVNQPQHF. The CDR3 region has the DNA TGTGCCAGCAAGGGGGTCAATCAGCCCCAGCATTTT.

In DNA form, the CDR3 reads TGCGCCAGCAGCGTACAGGAAAACACTGAAGCTTTCTTT. Encoded protein: CASSVQENTEAFF. The gene calls are TRBV5-1 and TRBJ1-1; tentatively, D is TRBD1 (5 bases). CDR3 size: 13 residues. V was shortened by 4 bases and J by 2 bases, with 9 bases between the two germline ends. Germline CDR1 is SGHRS and CDR2 is YFSETQ. Drawing the rest from reference TRBV5-1 and TRBJ1-1, the complete variable domain is KAGVTQTPRYLIKTRGQQVTLSCSPISGHRSVSWYQQTPGQGLQFLFEYFSETQRNKGNFPGRFSGRQFSNSRSEMNVSTLELGDSALYLCASSVQENTEAFFGQGTRLTVV.

The chain is built from TRBV7-9 and TRBJ2-6; the match to TRBD2 covers 12 bases. J was trimmed by 0 bases and V by 5 bases; bases with no gene match: 5. CDR1 and CDR2 (germline): SEHNR, FQNEAQ (reference sequence). The CDR3 sequence is 18 residues long. CDR3 bases: TGTGCCAGCAGCCTGGGACTAGCGGGTAGCTCTGGGGCCAACGTCCTGACTTTC. It codes for CASSLGLAGSSGANVLTF.

This chain uses TRBV7-9 with TRBJ2-7, with 7 bases lining up with TRBD1. With V trimmed by 2 bases and J by 6 bases, 7 bases remained unmatched. The V gene's germline CDR1 is SEHNR and CDR2 FQNEAQ (reference sequence). This CDR3 spans 14 amino acids. The CDR3 sequence is CASSLTRGLSEQYF. The DNA for the CDR3 is TGTGCCAGCAGCTTAACCAGGGGGTTGAGCGAGCAGTACTTC.

The chain carries TRBV19 and TRBJ1-5; D is ambiguous. The CDR3 has 14 amino acids. The V end was cut by 2 bases, the J end by 2 bases, with 7 bases between. Germline V gene data show CDR1 as LNHDA and CDR2 as SQIVND (reference sequence). The CDR3: CASSILLGNQPQHF. The CDR3 nucleotides read TGTGCCAGTAGTATATTACTGGGCAATCAGCCCCAGCATTTT.

The V call is TRBV29-1, the J call TRBJ1-4; 11 bases agree with TRBD1. With V trimmed by 7 bases and J by 8 bases, 3 bases remained unmatched. This CDR3 is built from 12 residues. Germline V lookup: CDR1 SQVTM, CDR2 ANQGSEA. For the CDR3, the DNA is TGCAGCGGTGGGACAGGGGGGGAAAAACTGTTTTTT. Protein product: CSGGTGGEKLFF.

This sequence joins TRBV15 and TRBJ2-7; D is unclear. The CDR3 is made up of 13 amino acids. CDR1 and CDR2 (germline): LNHNV, YYDKDF (reference sequence). Between the trimmed V and J ends, which lost 6 bases and 4 bases, there was a span of 13 bases. The chain's CDR3 is CATSIPGGYEQYF. As DNA, the CDR3 is TGTGCCACCAGTATACCAGGTGGATACGAGCAGTACTTC.

In this sample, this clone turned up once. V usage is TRBV4-2 and J usage is TRBJ1-2, with 7 positions matching TRBD1. With V trimmed by 4 bases and J by 2 bases, 4 bases remained unmatched. The CDR3 runs to 14 residues. In germline, CDR1 is LGHNA, CDR2 YNFKEQ. The DNA of the CDR3 is TGTGCCAGCAGCCCGCGACAGGGAAACTATGGCTACACCTTC. This encodes CASSPRQGNYGYTF.

This clone appeared a single time. This CDR3 reads CASTASVGEKLFF. In nucleotides, the CDR3 is TGTGCCAGCACCGCGTCGGTGGGCGAAAAACTGTTTTTT. The gene calls are TRBV6-5 and TRBJ1-4; D gene uncertain. Germline CDR1 and CDR2: MNHEY and SVGAGI. Trimming took 7 bases from V and 8 from J, leaving 14 bases between them. CDR3 size: 13 residues.

The CDR3 bases are TGCGCCAGCAGCACCAGCCCCGACCAGGGGTTTAATGAAAAACTGTTTTTT. Translated: CASSTSPDQGFNEKLFF. This chain connects TRBV5-1 to TRBJ1-4; D may be TRBD1 (6 bases). Trimming removed 4 bases at V and 4 bases at J, with 20 bases between. The length of the CDR3 is 17 residues. Germline CDR1 and CDR2: SGHRS and YFSETQ.

The V call is TRBV12-1, the J call TRBJ2-7; no check of the table's D call, TRBD1, against the DNA was made. TRBV12-1 constitutes a pseudogene. CDR3 length: 15 residues. CDR3 loop: CASSLRTGGTYEQYV. The CDR3 DNA follows: TGTGCCAGCAGCCTCAGGACAGGGGGCACCTACGAGCAGTACGTC.

Worth noting for this clone: Mismatch with germline at one junction end may stem from a read error. The chain couples TRBV7-9 to TRBJ1-1, with 9 bases lining up with TRBD1. This CDR3 is 13 amino acids long. Germline V gene data show CDR1 as SEHNR and CDR2 as FQNEAQ (reference sequence). CDR3 protein: CSSNQGTGSEAFF. CDR3 nucleotide sequence: TGTTCCAGCAACCAAGGGACAGGGAGTGAAGCTTTCTTT.

The rearrangement joins TRBV7-2 to TRBJ2-7; perhaps TRBD1 as D (5 bases). Germline V gene sequence: CDR1 SGHTA, CDR2 FQGNSA. The CDR3 runs to 13 residues. V lost 2 bases and J 7 bases, leaving 12 bases between the germline ends. This CDR3 reads CASSLSTGQEQYV. CDR3 in DNA: TGTGCCAGCAGCTTAAGTACAGGTCAGGAGCAGTACGTC.

J is TRBJ1-6 and V is TRBV18; 10 bases are a match to TRBD1. CDR3 size: 21 residues. V shed 1 base and J 5 bases; nucleotides not matched to a gene: 17. CDR1 is KGHSH and CDR2 is LQKENI in the germline V gene. The CDR3 sequence is CASSPHERLPGQGFHNSPLHF. In DNA, the CDR3 is TGTGCCAGCTCACCACACGAGAGGCTCCCGGGACAGGGGTTCCATAATTCACCCCTCCACTTT.